The clone carrying this T cell receptor (beta chain) was detected many times. This sample was included in a study of T cells after yellow fever vaccination. It was through 5'RACE template switching that TCR cDNA was made, with a universal primer site and UMIs added. TCRdb independently ran MiXCR on the 5' RACE reads; one entry per CDR3 protein. The table shows about 350,000 distinct CDR3 sequences, with about 4% occurring only once. The CDR3 is made up of 13 amino acids. V lost 0 bases, J lost 6 bases, and 9 bases lay in between. The V gene's germline CDR1 is SGHAT and CDR2 FQNNGV. The receptor was isolated from a young man who received the YFV17D yellow fever vaccine. The chain carries TRBV11-2 and TRBJ2-7; D remains unclear. Sample: PBMCs, taken 5 days after the yellow fever booster vaccination. CDR3 amino acids: CASSLDLQVEQYF. The CDR3 DNA follows: TGTGCCAGCAGCTTAGATCTCCAGGTCGAGCAGTACTTC.